This entry lists 7 T cell receptor beta chains sequenced from one sample in a study of shared clonotypes between healthy human individuals. The naive CD8 subset, CD45RO-negative cells positively selected for CCR7, excluded terminally differentiated effector memory CD45RA+ cells. TCRdb keeps only in-frame clones here, not all; method: immunoSEQ multiplex PCR. The data hold about 2.2 million clones, with 85% to 95% observed a single time. The sample was naive CD8+ T cells from PBMCs. The receptors were gathered from a man younger than 35 in good health. Some clones in this sample may be carry-over from other donors' samples.

In DNA form, the CDR3 reads TGTGCCAGCAGCGTCAGGGGGGAGGCCTCCTACGAGCAGTACTTC. Translation: CASSVRGEASYEQYF. The chain is built from TRBV9 and TRBJ2-5, with a weak D call TRBD1 (7 bases). The J call may be wrong; the DNA end is better matched by TRBJ2-7. Germline V lookup: CDR1 SGDLS, CDR2 YYNGEE. The CDR3 extends over 15 amino acids.

The chain joins TRBV9 to TRBJ2-3; D not resolved. CDR1 SGDLS and CDR2 YYNGEE come from the germline V gene. CDR3 size: 15 residues. V lost 4 bases, J lost 3 bases, and 15 bases lay in between. The CDR3 is CASSSHSTRTDTQYF. The CDR3 DNA reads as TGTGCCAGCAGCTCCCATTCAACGAGGACAGATACGCAGTATTTT.

The J gene is TRBJ1-1, the V gene TRBV15; 7 bases match TRBD1. V gave up 5 bases and J gave up 0 bases; unmatched junction bases: 6. Germline V gives CDR1 LNHNV, CDR2 YYDKDF (reference sequence). The CDR3 has 15 amino acids. This CDR3 is CATSARGTMNTEAFF. For the CDR3, the DNA is TGTGCCACCAGCGCCAGGGGGACTATGAACACTGAAGCTTTCTTT.

The genes are TRBV7-9 and TRBJ1-2; D is possibly TRBD1 (5 bases). Germline values: CDR1 SEHNR, CDR2 FQNEAQ (reference sequence). This CDR3 region has 12 residues. V was shortened by 1 base and J by 8 bases, with 8 bases between the two germline ends. CDR3 sequence reads: CASSLVGGGYTF. The CDR3 coding sequence is TGTGCCAGCAGCTTAGTTGGGGGAGGCTACACCTTC.

This rearrangement joins TRBV15 to TRBJ2-1; D possibly matches TRBD1 or TRBD2 (5 bases each). V lost 0 bases and J lost 4, with 13 bases in between. Germline V gene sequence: CDR1 LNHNV, CDR2 YYDKDF (reference sequence). CDR3 length: 16 residues. The chain's CDR3 is CATSRERAGLYNEQFF. The CDR3 DNA reads as TGTGCCACCAGCAGAGAGAGGGCAGGGCTGTACAATGAGCAGTTCTTC.

The chain links TRBV30 to TRBJ1-2, with D hard to call. Looked up from germline, CDR1 is GTSNPN and CDR2 is SVGIG (reference sequence). Trimming shortened V by 3 bases and J by 4 bases, and 12 bases separated the two germline ends. The CDR3 covers 13 residues. The CDR3 DNA follows: TGTGCCTGGAGCCCGCCCCTCATCTATGGCTACACCTTC. It yields the protein CAWSPPLIYGYTF.

This chain joins TRBV5-6 and TRBJ2-3, with 7 bases that match TRBD1. From germline, CDR1 is SGHDT and CDR2 YYEEEE. The ends lost 4 bases at V and 0 bases at J; junction bases unmatched: 2. This CDR3 region has 14 residues. CDR3 loop: CASSQDRSTDTQYF. In nucleotides, the CDR3 is TGTGCCAGCAGCCAGGACAGGAGCACAGATACGCAGTATTTT.